Below, 20 T cell receptor beta chains from the same sample are listed, as sequenced in a study of blood T cells in healthy people across ages. PCR was performed a second time for about 6 to 11 cycles using a sample-barcoded 5' primer and a J-beta primer mix. TCRdb redid the calling of the 5' RACE reads with MiXCR, one entry per CDR3 protein. The table includes hundreds of thousands of distinct CDR3 sequences, 25% to 30% detected once. The sample was blood. The receptors were gathered from a woman aged 65 to 85 in good health.

This clonotype occurred many times. The genes are TRBV5-1 and TRBJ1-1, with unresolved D. There are 13 residues in the CDR3. CDR1 and CDR2 (germline): SGHRS, YFSETQ. The V end was cut by 0 bases, the J end by 1 base, with 4 bases between. CDR3 in amino acids: CASSLDRNTEAFF. For the CDR3, the DNA is TGCGCCAGCAGCTTGGACAGGAACACTGAAGCTTTCTTT. Full variable domain (missing parts from reference TRBV5-1 and TRBJ1-1): KAGVTQTPRYLIKTRGQQVTLSCSPISGHRSVSWYQQTPGQGLQFLFEYFSETQRNKGNFPGRFSGRQFSNSRSEMNVSTLELGDSALYLCASSLDRNTEAFFGQGTRLTVV.

The rearrangement links TRBV4-1 to TRBJ1-1; 7 nucleotides line up with TRBD1. Germline assignment: CDR1 MGHRA and CDR2 YSYEKL. J was trimmed by 10 bases and V by 2 bases; bases with no gene match: 10. The CDR3 runs to 14 residues. The CDR3 DNA is TGCGCCAGCAGCCAATCTGAAGGGGGCTACAGAGCTTTCTTT. Protein sequence: CASSQSEGGYRAFF.

This chain uses TRBV6-6 with TRBJ2-7, with 13 bases identical to TRBD2. The CDR3 is 15 residues long. The germline gives CDR1 MNHNY, CDR2 SVGAGI (reference sequence). V gave up 6 bases and J gave up 6 bases; unmatched junction bases: 8. The CDR3 loop reads CASSRRLAGGSEQYF. CDR3 DNA sequence: TGTGCCAGCAGCCGTCGACTAGCGGGAGGAAGCGAGCAGTACTTC.

In this sample, this clonotype turned up many times. V gene TRBV5-1 combines with J gene TRBJ2-1; 10 bases are shared with TRBD2. After removal of 6 bases from V and 6 bases from J, the junction contained 3 bases not matched to a gene. This CDR3 contains 13 residues. The germline V gene encodes CDR1 SGHRS and CDR2 YFSETQ. The CDR3 spells CASTPSGSNEQFF. The CDR3 DNA reads as TGCGCCAGCACCCCTAGCGGGAGCAATGAGCAGTTCTTC.

This clonotype was picked up a small number of times. This chain uses TRBV7-2 with TRBJ1-5, with TRBD1 as a possible D gene (6 bases). Trimming took off 1 base at V and 11 bases at J, with 9 bases between the two ends. Germline V gene lookup returns CDR1 SGHTA and CDR2 FQGNSA. This CDR3 contains 12 residues. CDR3 loop: CASSLDRATQHF. The CDR3 bases are TGTGCCAGCAGCTTAGACAGGGCGACCCAGCATTTT. Using reference TRBV7-2 and TRBJ1-5 for the parts outside the CDR3, the full variable domain is GAGVSQSPSNKVTEKGKDVELRCDPISGHTALYWYRQSLGQGLEFLIYFQGNSAPDKSGLPSDRFSAERTGGSVSTLTIQRTQQEDSAVYLCASSLDRATQHFGDGTRLSIL.

Ten or more counts support this clonotype. In nucleotides, the CDR3 is TGTGCCAGCAGCCCAAGCGGTTACGACTACGAGCAGTACTTC. Translating it yields CASSPSGYDYEQYF. The V call is TRBV14, the J call TRBJ2-7; the D gene is possibly TRBD2 (5 bases). V was shortened by 4 bases and J by 3 bases, with 13 bases between the two germline ends. CDR3 length: 14 amino acids. Germline V gene lookup returns CDR1 SGHDN and CDR2 FVKESK.

In its sample, this clonotype was seen a few times. The rearrangement links TRBV11-2 to TRBJ2-7; D is uncertain. V gave up 7 bases and J gave up 1 base, with 20 bases separating them. Germline V gene data show CDR1 as SGHAT and CDR2 as FQNNGV. The CDR3 length is 16 residues. The CDR3 DNA sequence: TGTGCCAGCACCCGAAGTAGCACGATCGATTCCTACGAGCAGTACTTC. It is translated as CASTRSSTIDSYEQYF.

The chain is built from TRBV5-1 and TRBJ2-3; 11 bases line up with TRBD2. With 4 bases clipped from V and 7 bases from J, the junction kept 11 bases outside the gene matches. The CDR3 is 16 residues long. Germline values: CDR1 SGHRS, CDR2 YFSETQ. CDR3 sequence: CASSPNSGRAMNTQYF. Here the CDR3 DNA reads TGCGCCAGCAGCCCCAATAGCGGGAGGGCCATGAATACGCAGTATTTT.

The chain carries TRBV12-3 or TRBV12-4 and TRBJ1-1; D is unclear. The ends were cut back, 3 bases at V and 7 bases at J, with 6 bases in the middle. The CDR3 loop spans 11 amino acids. The CDR3 reads CASSFGFEAFF. CDR3 nucleotide sequence: TGTGCCAGCAGTTTCGGGTTTGAAGCTTTCTTT.

The chain joins TRBV28 to TRBJ2-5; D gene ambiguous. The J call could be wrong; TRBJ2-7 is a better fit for the DNA end. CDR3 length: 13 residues. In germline, CDR1 is MDHEN, CDR2 SYDVKM. In DNA, the CDR3 is TGTGCCAGCAGTCCCTTGGGGACCTACGAGCAGTACTTC. Protein: CASSPLGTYEQYF.

The chain carries TRBV12-3 or TRBV12-4 and TRBJ2-6; the D gene is possibly TRBD1 (6 bases). The V and J ends lost 6 bases and 4 bases respectively, with 10 bases between them. The CDR3 sequence is 14 residues long. CDR3 sequence: CASRRTAGANVLTF. CDR3 nucleotide sequence: TGTGCCAGCAGACGGACAGCGGGGGCCAACGTCCTGACTTTC.

This chain uses TRBV4-1 with TRBJ2-5; 9 bases agree with TRBD2. After removal of 6 bases from V and 1 base from J, the junction contained 12 bases not matched to a gene. The germline CDR1 and CDR2 sequences are MGHRA and YSYEKL. The CDR3 sequence is 17 residues long. DNA of the CDR3: TGCGCCAGCAGTCCGACTCCCAAAGCGGGAGGCCAAGAGACCCAGTACTTC. Translating it yields CASSPTPKAGGQETQYF.

Only a few counts were recorded for this clonotype. V gene TRBV29-1 combines with J gene TRBJ2-3, with 9 bases lining up with TRBD2. The ends lost 4 bases at V and 3 bases at J; junction bases unmatched: 8. Germline V lookup: CDR1 SQVTM, CDR2 ANQGSEA. The CDR3 extends over 15 amino acids. The CDR3 protein is CSVVGGRARTDTQYF. CDR3 in DNA: TGCAGCGTTGTGGGCGGGAGGGCCCGGACAGATACGCAGTATTTT.

There are many counts of this clonotype. The chain is built from TRBV28 and TRBJ2-1; D gene ambiguous. With 1 base removed from V and 4 bases from J, the gap between germline ends came to 14 bases. The germline V gene encodes CDR1 MDHEN and CDR2 SYDVKM. This CDR3 region has 16 residues. The CDR3 DNA reads as TGTGCCAGCAGTTTATCGGCCCGTATTAGATACAATGAGCAGTTCTTC. Translating it yields CASSLSARIRYNEQFF.

The rearrangement joins TRBV20-1 to TRBJ2-5, with TRBD1 as a possible D gene (6 bases). Germline CDR1 and CDR2: DFQATT and SNEGSKA (reference sequence). V was cut by 5 bases and J by 4 bases, with 17 bases left in between. The CDR3 is 14 amino acids. CDR3 sequence (DNA): TGCAGTGCTTCGGAAGGGGGTCCCCCAGAGACCCAGTACTTC. This sequence encodes CSASEGGPPETQYF.

This clonotype has ten or more counts. The chain combines TRBV7-9 with TRBJ1-1, with a weak D call TRBD1 (6 bases). V was pared by 2 bases and J by 6 bases, with 10 bases between. The CDR3 covers 13 residues. CDR1 and CDR2 from the germline V gene are SEHNR and FQNEAQ (reference sequence). CDR3 loop: CASSLSRGAEAFF. Here the CDR3 DNA reads TGTGCCAGCAGCTTATCCAGGGGAGCTGAAGCTTTCTTT.

This clonotype has more than one count but fewer than ten. The V and J genes are TRBV20-1 and TRBJ2-7; possibly TRBD2 for D (6 bases). V was shortened by 6 bases and J by 4 bases, with 19 bases between the two germline ends. The germline V gene encodes CDR1 DFQATT and CDR2 SNEGSKA (reference sequence). This CDR3 spans 14 amino acids. The CDR3 region has the DNA TGCAGTGCAAACGCTCGGGGGAAAGGGTACGAGCAGTACTTC. Its translation is CSANARGKGYEQYF.

The chain is built from TRBV7-9 and TRBJ2-5; no reliable D call. Deletions cut 1 base from V and 6 bases from J, with 9 bases between. CDR3 length: 13 amino acids. Germline lookup yields CDR1 SEHNR and CDR2 FQNEAQ (reference sequence). CDR3 sequence (DNA): TGTGCCAGCAGCTTAGACCCCGTAAAGACCCAGTACTTC. This sequence encodes CASSLDPVKTQYF.

This clonotype was picked up a small number of times. The chain is built from TRBV29-1 and TRBJ2-7; tentatively, D is TRBD1 (6 bases). The V end lost 6 bases, the J end lost 3 bases, and 9 bases lay between the germline ends. In germline, CDR1 is SQVTM, CDR2 ANQGSEA. The CDR3 runs to 11 residues. CDR3 sequence reads: CSVKQGYEQYF. The DNA for the CDR3 is TGCAGCGTCAAACAGGGCTACGAGCAGTACTTC.

This clonotype was seen a handful of times. This chain joins TRBV28 and TRBJ2-7, with D maybe TRBD2 (5 bases). Deletions cut 3 bases from V and 6 bases from J, with 12 bases between. This CDR3 contains 13 residues. From germline, CDR1 is MDHEN and CDR2 SYDVKM. CDR3 sequence reads: CASSLGLALEQYF. CDR3 nucleotide sequence: TGTGCCAGCAGTTTGGGTCTAGCCCTCGAGCAGTACTTC.